The T cell receptor beta chain described here comes from a study of T-cell memory formation after mild COVID-19. 5'RACE primed from the constant segment yielded TCR alpha and TCR beta cDNA libraries bearing sample barcodes and UMIs. TCRdb re-called the 5' RACE reads with MiXCR, one entry per CDR3 protein. The sample lists 150,000 to 200,000 distinct CDR3 sequences; about 14% were seen once. This clonotype was seen a handful of times. As yet, its antigen is unknown. Study-wide findings and caveats: Mainly CM and EM harbored the contracting CD4+ clones; mainly EMRA harbored the CD8+ ones.

J gave up 13 bases and V 4 bases, and 11 bases lay outside the gene matches. CDR3 length: 13 amino acids. In germline, CDR1 is KGHDR, CDR2 SFDVKD. The chain joins TRBV24-1 to TRBJ1-2, with 7 bases that match TRBD1. The clonotype was recovered from an adult woman who had mild COVID-19 (a few samples of this study predate the infection). Cell type and time point are not known. The source material was PBMCs or a T cell subset sorted from them (not recorded which). CDR3 DNA: TGTGCCACCAGTGAAGAGACAGGGACATTCTTCACCTTC. Translation: CATSEETGTFFTF.